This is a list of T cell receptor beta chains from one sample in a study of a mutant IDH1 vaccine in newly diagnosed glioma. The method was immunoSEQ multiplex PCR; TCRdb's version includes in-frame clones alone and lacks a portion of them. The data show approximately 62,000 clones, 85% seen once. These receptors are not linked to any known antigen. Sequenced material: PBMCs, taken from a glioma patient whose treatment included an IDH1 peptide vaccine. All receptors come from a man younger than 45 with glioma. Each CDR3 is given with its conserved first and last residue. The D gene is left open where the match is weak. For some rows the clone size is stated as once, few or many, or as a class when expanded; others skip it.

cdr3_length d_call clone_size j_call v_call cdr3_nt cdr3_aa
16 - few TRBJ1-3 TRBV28 TGTGCCAGCAGTTCTCCTGGGGGCTCTTCTGGAAACACCATATATTTT CASSSPGGSSGNTIYF
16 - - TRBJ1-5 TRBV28 TGTGCCAGCAGTTTAAGCTTGGGGCAGGGAGATCAGCCCCAGCATTTT CASSLSLGQGDQPQHF
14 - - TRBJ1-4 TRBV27 TGTGCCAGCAGTTTAAGGGAGGGGAATGAAAAACTGTTTTTT CASSLREGNEKLFF
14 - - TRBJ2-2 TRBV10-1 TGCGCCAGCAGTGAGTTTTTTAACACCGGGGAGCTGTTTTTT CASSEFFNTGELFF
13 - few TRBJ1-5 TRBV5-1 TGCGCCAGCAGCTTGGATTCGGGTCAGCCCCAGCATTTT CASSLDSGQPQHF
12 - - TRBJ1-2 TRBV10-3 TGTGCCATCACCGGGGGGAACTATGGCTACACCTTC CAITGGNYGYTF
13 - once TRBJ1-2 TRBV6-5 TGTGCCAGCAGTTACGGACGCTGGATGGGCTACACCTTC CASSYGRWMGYTF
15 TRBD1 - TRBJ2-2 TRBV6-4 TGTGCCAGCAGTAAGCAGGGGGCGAACACCGGGGAGCTGTTTTTT CASSKQGANTGELFF
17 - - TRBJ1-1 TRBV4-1 TGCGCCAGCATGATGAAGACAGCGGGGTCCATGAACACTGAAGCTTTCTTT CASMMKTAGSMNTEAFF
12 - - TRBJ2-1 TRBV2 TGTGCCAGCAGACTTGCCTACAATGAGCAGTTCTTC CASRLAYNEQFF
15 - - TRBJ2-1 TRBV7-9 TGTGCCAGCAGCTTTCACCCGGACAGAAAAGATGAGCAGTTCTTC CASSFHPDRKDEQFF
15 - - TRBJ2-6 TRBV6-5 TGTGCCAGCAGGTCCCGGGCCTCTGGGGCCAACGTCCTGACTTTC CASRSRASGANVLTF
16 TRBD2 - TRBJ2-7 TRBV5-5 TGTGCCAGCAGCGGGGGACTAGCGGGGAACTCCTACGAGCAGTACTTC CASSGGLAGNSYEQYF
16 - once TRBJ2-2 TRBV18 TGTGCCAGCTCACCATTAGGACAGCCGAACACCGGGGAGCTGTTTTTT CASSPLGQPNTGELFF
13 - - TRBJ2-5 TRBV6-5 TGTGCCAGCAGCGGACAGGGAGGGGAGACCCAGTACTTC CASSGQGGETQYF
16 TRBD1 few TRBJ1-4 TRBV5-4 TGTGCCAGCAGCTTGGGGACAGGGGTGTCAAATGAAAAACTGTTTTTT CASSLGTGVSNEKLFF
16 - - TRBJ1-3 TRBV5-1 TGCGCCAGCAGCCCCCTCGGAAGGATCACTGGAAACACCATATATTTT CASSPLGRITGNTIYF
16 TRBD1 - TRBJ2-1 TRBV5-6 TGTGCCAGCAGCTTAACCTACGGACAGGGGCTGAATGAGCAGTTCTTC CASSLTYGQGLNEQFF
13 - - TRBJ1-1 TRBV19 TGTGCCAGTAGTTGGACAGAGGACACTGAAGCTTTCTTT CASSWTEDTEAFF